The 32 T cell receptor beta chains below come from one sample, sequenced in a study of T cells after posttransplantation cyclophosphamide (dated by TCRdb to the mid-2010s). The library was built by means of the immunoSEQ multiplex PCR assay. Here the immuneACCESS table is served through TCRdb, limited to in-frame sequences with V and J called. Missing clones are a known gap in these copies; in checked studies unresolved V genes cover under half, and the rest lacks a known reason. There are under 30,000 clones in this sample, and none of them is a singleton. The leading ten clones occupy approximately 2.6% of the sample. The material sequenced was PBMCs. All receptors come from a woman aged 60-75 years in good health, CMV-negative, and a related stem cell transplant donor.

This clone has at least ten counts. The CDR3, as DNA: TGTGCCAGCAGGGACAGCGCCTATGGCTACACCTTC. As protein: CASRDSAYGYTF. V gene TRBV6-5 combines with J gene TRBJ1-2, with D perhaps TRBD1 (6 bases). This CDR3 spans 12 amino acids. V lost 6 bases and J 4 bases, leaving 9 bases between the germline ends. Germline-derived CDR1 and CDR2 are MNHEY and SVGAGI.

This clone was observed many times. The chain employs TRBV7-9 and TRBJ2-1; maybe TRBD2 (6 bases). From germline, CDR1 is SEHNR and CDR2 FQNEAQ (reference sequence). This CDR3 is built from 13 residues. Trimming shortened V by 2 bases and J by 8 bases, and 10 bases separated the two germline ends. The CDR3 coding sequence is TGTGCCAGCAGCTTAAAAGCGGGCGATGAGCAGTTCTTC. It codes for CASSLKAGDEQFF.

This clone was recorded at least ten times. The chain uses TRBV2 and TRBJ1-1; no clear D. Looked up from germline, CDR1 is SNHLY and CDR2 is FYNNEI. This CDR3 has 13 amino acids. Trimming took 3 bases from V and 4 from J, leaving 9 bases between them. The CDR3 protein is CASSEGRVTEAFF. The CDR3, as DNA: TGTGCCAGCAGTGAGGGTCGGGTCACTGAAGCTTTCTTT. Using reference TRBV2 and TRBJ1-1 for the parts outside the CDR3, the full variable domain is EPEVTQTPSHQVTQMGQEVILRCVPISNHLYFYWYRQILGQKVEFLVSFYNNEISEKSEIFDDQFSVERPDGSNFTLKIRSTKLEDSAMYFCASSEGRVTEAFFGQGTRLTVV.

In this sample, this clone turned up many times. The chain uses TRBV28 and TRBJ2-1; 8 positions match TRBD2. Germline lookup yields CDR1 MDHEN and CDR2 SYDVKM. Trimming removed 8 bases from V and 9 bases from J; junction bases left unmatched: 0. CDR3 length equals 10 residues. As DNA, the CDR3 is TGTGCCAGCCGGGGGGGTGAGCAGTTCTTC. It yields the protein CASRGGEQFF.

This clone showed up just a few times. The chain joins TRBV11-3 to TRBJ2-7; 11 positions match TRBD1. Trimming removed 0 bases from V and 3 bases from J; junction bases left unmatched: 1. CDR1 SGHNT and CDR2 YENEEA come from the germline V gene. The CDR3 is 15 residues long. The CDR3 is CASSLEGTGGYEQYF. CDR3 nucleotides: TGTGCCAGCAGCTTAGAGGGGACAGGGGGCTACGAGCAGTACTTC. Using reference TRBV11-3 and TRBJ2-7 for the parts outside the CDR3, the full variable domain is EAGVVQSPRYKIIEKKQPVAFWCNPISGHNTLYWYLQNLGQGPELLIRYENEEAVDDSQLPKDRFSAERLKGVDSTLKIQPAELGDSAVYLCASSLEGTGGYEQYFGPGTRLTVT.

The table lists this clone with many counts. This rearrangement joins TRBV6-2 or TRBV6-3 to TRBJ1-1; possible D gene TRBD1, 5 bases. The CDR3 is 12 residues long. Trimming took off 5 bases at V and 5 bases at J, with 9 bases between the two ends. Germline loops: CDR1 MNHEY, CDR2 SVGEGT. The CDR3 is CASSLRVTEAFF. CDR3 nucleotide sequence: TGTGCCAGCAGTCTCAGGGTAACTGAAGCTTTCTTT.

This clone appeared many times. The CDR3 loop reads CASRLGGDNEQFF. CDR3 bases: TGTGCCAGCAGACTTGGAGGGGACAATGAGCAGTTCTTC. The chain links TRBV28 to TRBJ2-1, with D maybe TRBD2 (6 bases). CDR1 is MDHEN and CDR2 is SYDVKM in the germline V gene. V lost 6 bases and J lost 5, with 11 bases in between. There are 13 residues in the CDR3.

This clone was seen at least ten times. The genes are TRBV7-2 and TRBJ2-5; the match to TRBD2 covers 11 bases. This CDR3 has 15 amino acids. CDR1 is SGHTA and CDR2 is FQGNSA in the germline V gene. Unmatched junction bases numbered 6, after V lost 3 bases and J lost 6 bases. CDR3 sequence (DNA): TGTGCCAGCAGCTTGAATAGCGGGGGGGCCCAGACCCAGTACTTC. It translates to CASSLNSGGAQTQYF.

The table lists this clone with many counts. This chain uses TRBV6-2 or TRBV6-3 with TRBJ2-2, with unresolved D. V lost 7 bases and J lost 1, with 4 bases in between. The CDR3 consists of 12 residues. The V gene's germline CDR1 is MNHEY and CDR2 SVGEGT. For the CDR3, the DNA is TGTGCCAGCAACGGGAACACCGGGGAGCTGTTTTTT. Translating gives CASNGNTGELFF.

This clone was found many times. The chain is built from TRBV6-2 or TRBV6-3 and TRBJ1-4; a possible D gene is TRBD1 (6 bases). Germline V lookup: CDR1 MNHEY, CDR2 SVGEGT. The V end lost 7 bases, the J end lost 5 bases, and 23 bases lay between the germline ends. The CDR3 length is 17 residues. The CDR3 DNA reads TGTGCCAGCAAAATGCCGAGTTTAAGGGGGGGGAATGAAAAACTGTTTTTT. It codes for CASKMPSLRGGNEKLFF.

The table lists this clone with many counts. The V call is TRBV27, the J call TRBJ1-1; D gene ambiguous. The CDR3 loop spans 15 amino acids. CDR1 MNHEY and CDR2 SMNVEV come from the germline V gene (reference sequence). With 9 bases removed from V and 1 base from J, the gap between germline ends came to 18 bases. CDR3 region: CASTSSMGTNTEAFF. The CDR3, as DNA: TGTGCCAGTACCTCCTCTATGGGCACGAACACTGAAGCTTTCTTT.

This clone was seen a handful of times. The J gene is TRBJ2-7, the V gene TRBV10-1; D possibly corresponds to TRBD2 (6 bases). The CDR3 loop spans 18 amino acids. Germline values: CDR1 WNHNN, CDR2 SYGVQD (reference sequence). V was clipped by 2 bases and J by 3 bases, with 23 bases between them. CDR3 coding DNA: TGCGCCAGCAGTGAGGGAGTGGGGACTCGCGGGGAAGTCTACGAGCAGTACTTC. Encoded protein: CASSEGVGTRGEVYEQYF.

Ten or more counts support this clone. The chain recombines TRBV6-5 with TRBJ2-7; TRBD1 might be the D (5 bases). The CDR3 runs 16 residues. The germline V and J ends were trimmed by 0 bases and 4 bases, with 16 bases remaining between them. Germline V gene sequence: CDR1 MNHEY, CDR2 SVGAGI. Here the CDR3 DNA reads TGTGCCAGCAGTTACTCGACAGTAGGTCAGAGTTACGAGCAGTACTTC. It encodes CASSYSTVGQSYEQYF.

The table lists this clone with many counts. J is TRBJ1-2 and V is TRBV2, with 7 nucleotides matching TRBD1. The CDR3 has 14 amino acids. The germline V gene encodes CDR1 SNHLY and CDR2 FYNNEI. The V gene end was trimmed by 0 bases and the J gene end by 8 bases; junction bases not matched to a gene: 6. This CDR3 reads CASSEATGDGGYTF. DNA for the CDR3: TGTGCCAGCAGTGAAGCCACAGGGGACGGAGGCTACACCTTC.

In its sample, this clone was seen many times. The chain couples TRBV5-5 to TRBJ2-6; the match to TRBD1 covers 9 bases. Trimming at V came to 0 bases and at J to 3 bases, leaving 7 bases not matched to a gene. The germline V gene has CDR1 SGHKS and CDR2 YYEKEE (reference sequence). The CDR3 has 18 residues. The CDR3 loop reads CASSLAGTGNYGANVLTF. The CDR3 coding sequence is TGTGCCAGCAGCTTGGCCGGGACAGGGAATTATGGGGCCAACGTCCTGACTTTC.

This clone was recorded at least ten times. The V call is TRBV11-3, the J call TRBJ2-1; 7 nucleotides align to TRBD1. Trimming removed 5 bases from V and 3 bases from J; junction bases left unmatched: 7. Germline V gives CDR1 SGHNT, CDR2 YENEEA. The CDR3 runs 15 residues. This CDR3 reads CASSPTGDSYNEQFF. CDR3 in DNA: TGTGCCAGCAGCCCAACAGGGGACAGCTACAATGAGCAGTTCTTC.

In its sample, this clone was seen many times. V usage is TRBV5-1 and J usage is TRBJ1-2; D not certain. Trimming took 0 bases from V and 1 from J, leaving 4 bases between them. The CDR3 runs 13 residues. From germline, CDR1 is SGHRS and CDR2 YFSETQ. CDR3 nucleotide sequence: TGCGCCAGCAGCTTGGGCAGTAACTATGGCTACACCTTC. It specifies CASSLGSNYGYTF.

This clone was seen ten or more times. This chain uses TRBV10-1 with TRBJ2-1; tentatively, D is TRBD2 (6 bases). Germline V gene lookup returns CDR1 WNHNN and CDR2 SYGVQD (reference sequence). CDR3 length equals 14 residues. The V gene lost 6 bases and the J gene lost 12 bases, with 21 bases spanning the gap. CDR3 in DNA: TGCGCCAGCAGCCTCTCTAAATGGGCGGGGTGGCAGTTCTTC. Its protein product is CASSLSKWAGWQFF.

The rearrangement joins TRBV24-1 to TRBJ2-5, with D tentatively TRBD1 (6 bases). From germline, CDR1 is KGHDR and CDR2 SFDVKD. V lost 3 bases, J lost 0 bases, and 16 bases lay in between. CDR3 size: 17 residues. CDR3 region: CATSDGGQGSYQETQYF. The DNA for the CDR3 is TGTGCCACCAGTGATGGGGGCCAGGGCTCTTACCAAGAGACCCAGTACTTC.

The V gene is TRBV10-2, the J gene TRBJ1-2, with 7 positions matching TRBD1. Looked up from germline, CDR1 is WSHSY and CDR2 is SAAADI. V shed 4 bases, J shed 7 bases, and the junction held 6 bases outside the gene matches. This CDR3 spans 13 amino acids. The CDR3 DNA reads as TGCGCCAGCAGTGGCGGCCAGGGGGTTGGCTACACCTTC. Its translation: CASSGGQGVGYTF.

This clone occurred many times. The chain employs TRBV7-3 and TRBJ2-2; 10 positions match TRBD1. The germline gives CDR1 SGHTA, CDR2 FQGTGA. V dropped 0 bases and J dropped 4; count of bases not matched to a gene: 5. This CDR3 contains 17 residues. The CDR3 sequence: CASSLTPRTGGTGELFF. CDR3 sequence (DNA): TGTGCCAGCAGCTTAACACCCCGGACAGGGGGCACCGGGGAGCTGTTTTTT.

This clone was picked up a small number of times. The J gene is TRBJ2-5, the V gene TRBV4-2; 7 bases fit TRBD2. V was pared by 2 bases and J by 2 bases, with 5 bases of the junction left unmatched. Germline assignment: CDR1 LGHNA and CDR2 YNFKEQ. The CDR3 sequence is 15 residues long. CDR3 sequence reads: CASSQRGGFQETQYF. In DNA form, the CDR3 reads TGTGCCAGCAGCCAAAGGGGAGGGTTTCAAGAGACCCAGTACTTC.

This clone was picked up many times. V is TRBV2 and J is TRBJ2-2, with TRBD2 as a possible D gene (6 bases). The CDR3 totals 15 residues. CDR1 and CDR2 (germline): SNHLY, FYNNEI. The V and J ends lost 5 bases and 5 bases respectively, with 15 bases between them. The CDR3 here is CASSYSLGGTGELFF. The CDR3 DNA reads TGTGCCAGCAGTTACTCACTTGGGGGGACCGGGGAGCTGTTTTTT.

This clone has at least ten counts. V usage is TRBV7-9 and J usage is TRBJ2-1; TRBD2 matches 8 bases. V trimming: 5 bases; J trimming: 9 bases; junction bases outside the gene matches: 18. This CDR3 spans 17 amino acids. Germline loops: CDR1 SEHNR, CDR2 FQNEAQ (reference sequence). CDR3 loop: CASSDRTSGTSPVEQFF. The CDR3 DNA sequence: TGTGCCAGCAGCGACAGAACTAGCGGCACATCGCCAGTTGAGCAGTTCTTC.

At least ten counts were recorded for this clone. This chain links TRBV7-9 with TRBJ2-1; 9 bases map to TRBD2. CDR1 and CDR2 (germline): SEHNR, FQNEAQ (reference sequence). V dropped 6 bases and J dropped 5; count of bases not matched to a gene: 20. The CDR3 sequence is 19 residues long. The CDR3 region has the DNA TGTGCCAGCAGGAGGAAGGTAGCGGGAGATCTGGTCCAACACAATGAGCAGTTCTTC. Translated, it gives CASRRKVAGDLVQHNEQFF.

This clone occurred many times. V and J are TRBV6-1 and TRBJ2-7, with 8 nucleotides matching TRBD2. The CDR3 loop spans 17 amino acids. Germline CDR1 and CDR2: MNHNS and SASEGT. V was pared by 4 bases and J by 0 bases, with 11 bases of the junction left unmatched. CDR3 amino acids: CASSADRSGSPSYEQYF. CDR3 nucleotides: TGTGCCAGCAGTGCCGACAGAAGCGGGAGTCCCTCCTACGAGCAGTACTTC.

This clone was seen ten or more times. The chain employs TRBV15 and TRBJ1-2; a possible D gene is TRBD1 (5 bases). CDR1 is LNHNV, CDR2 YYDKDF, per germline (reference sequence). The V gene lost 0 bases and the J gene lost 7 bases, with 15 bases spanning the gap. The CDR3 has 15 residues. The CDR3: CATSRDEERGFGYTF. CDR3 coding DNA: TGTGCCACCAGCAGAGATGAAGAAAGGGGTTTTGGCTACACCTTC.

The CDR3 DNA reads TGTGCCAGCAGCGCACAGGGACTAGCGGGGGTCGAGACCCAGTACTTC. Amino acids: CASSAQGLAGVETQYF. The genes are TRBV7-2 and TRBJ2-5, with 14 bases aligning to TRBD2. Per the germline V gene, CDR1 is SGHTA and CDR2 is FQGNSA. After removal of 5 bases from V and 5 bases from J, the junction contained 7 bases not matched to a gene. CDR3 length equals 16 residues.

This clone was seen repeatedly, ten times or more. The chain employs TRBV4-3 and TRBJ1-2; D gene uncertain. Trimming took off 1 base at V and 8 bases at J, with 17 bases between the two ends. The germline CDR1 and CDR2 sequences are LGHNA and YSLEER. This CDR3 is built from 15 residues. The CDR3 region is CASSQVLVEARGYTF. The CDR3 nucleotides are TGCGCCAGCAGCCAAGTTTTAGTGGAGGCGCGGGGCTACACCTTC.

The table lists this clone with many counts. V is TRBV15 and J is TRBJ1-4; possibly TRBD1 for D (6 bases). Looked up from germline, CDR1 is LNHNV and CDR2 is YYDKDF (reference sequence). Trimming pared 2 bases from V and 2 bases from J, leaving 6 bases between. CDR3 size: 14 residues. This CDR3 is CATSRQGTNEKLFF. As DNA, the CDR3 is TGTGCCACCAGCAGACAGGGGACTAATGAAAAACTGTTTTTT.

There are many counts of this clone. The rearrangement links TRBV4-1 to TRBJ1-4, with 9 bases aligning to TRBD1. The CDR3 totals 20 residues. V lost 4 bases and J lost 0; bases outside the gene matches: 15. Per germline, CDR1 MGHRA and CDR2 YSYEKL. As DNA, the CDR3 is TGCGCCAGCAGCCGTACGCCGGGACAGGGTATGGGGGCAACTAATGAAAAACTGTTTTTT. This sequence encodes CASSRTPGQGMGATNEKLFF.

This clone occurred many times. In nucleotides, the CDR3 is TGTGCCAGCAGTCCGGGACAGGGGGCTTCTGGAAACACCATATATTTT. Encoded protein: CASSPGQGASGNTIYF. The chain couples TRBV28 to TRBJ1-3; 12 bases agree with TRBD1. This CDR3 has 16 amino acids. Trimming took 5 bases from V and 1 from J; bases not matched to a gene: 3. Germline V gene lookup returns CDR1 MDHEN and CDR2 SYDVKM.